The entry below describes one TCR beta chain. Possible read error: a much larger clone is one base away. The CDR3 does not close with the conserved phenylalanine or tryptophan, likely indicating a read error. This specimen belongs to a study of molecular identifiers for immune sequencing clone quantification. From the PCR reads, TCRdb called clonotypes with MiXCR, one entry per CDR3 protein. The profile shows approximately 550,000 distinct CDR3 sequences, about a fifth of them singletons. The CDR3 contains 11 residues. CDR1 is PRHDT and CDR2 is FYEKMQ in the germline V gene (reference sequence). V lost 6 bases and J 3 bases, leaving 5 bases between the germline ends.

V and J are TRBV13 and TRBJ1-1; D is unclear. The sample consisted of naive CD8+ T cells from blood, with Jurkat cell RNA spiked in. The subset was: FACS-sorted CD8+CD4-CCR7+CD45RA+ naive T cells. This clonotype originated in a human donor in good health. Some libraries in this study had Jurkat cell RNA spiked in. The CDR3 DNA reads TGTGCCAGCAGACTCGACACTGAAGCTTTCTCT. As protein: CASRLDTEAFS.